A single sample gave rise to the 18 T cell receptor beta chains below, sequenced in a study of blood T cell repertoires in COVID-19. The table came from immunoSEQ multiplex PCR; TCRdb's copy has only in-frame clones and leaves some out. The repertoire consists of 100,000 or so clones, with roughly 80% occurring once and the leading ten covering 15% to 20%. Sequencing was performed on peripheral blood. These receptor sequences come from a human donor in a cohort sampled during active COVID-19.

The chain has TRBV5-1 and TRBJ1-1; 7 bases map to TRBD1. This CDR3 has 15 residues. V lost 5 bases and J lost 1; bases outside the gene matches: 8. Germline V gene data show CDR1 as SGHRS and CDR2 as YFSETQ. For the CDR3, the DNA is TGCGCCAGCAGTTCCCAGGGACAGAGGAACACTGAAGCTTTCTTT. Protein: CASSSQGQRNTEAFF. The full variable domain, with the rest looked up from reference TRBV5-1 and TRBJ1-1, is KAGVTQTPRYLIKTRGQQVTLSCSPISGHRSVSWYQQTPGQGLQFLFEYFSETQRNKGNFPGRFSGRQFSNSRSEMNVSTLELGDSALYLCASSSQGQRNTEAFFGQGTRLTVV.

The gene calls are TRBV6-6 and TRBJ2-1; 7 bases fit TRBD2. This CDR3 has 15 amino acids. Trimming removed 9 bases from V and 7 bases from J; junction bases left unmatched: 15. Germline CDR1 is MNHNY and CDR2 is SVGAGI (reference sequence). In nucleotides, the CDR3 is TGTGCCAGTCGTTTTGGTGGGGAGGGCCGAAATGAGCAGTTCTTC. Its translation is CASRFGGEGRNEQFF.

V gene TRBV11-2 combines with J gene TRBJ2-7; perhaps TRBD2 as D (6 bases). V shed 0 bases and J shed 2 bases, with 17 bases lying between them. The CDR3 is 17 residues long. Germline-derived CDR1 and CDR2 are SGHAT and FQNNGV. The CDR3 sequence: CASSLDRAGTRAYEQYF. CDR3 sequence (DNA): TGTGCCAGCAGCTTAGACCGGGCGGGGACGCGAGCCTACGAGCAGTACTTC.

The chain links TRBV6-6 to TRBJ2-7; D is perhaps TRBD1 (5 bases). V gave up 0 bases and J gave up 0 bases, with 12 bases separating them. CDR1 and CDR2 from the germline V gene are MNHNY and SVGAGI (reference sequence). The CDR3 is 16 amino acids. The CDR3 region is CASSYSAGRSSYEQYF. The CDR3, as DNA: TGTGCCAGCAGTTACTCCGCAGGGCGGAGCTCCTACGAGCAGTACTTC.

The V call is TRBV29-1, the J call TRBJ2-6, with TRBD1 as a possible D gene (5 bases). The V and J ends lost 5 bases and 2 bases respectively, with 10 bases between them. CDR1 and CDR2 from the germline V gene are SQVTM and ANQGSEA. This CDR3 contains 14 residues. The CDR3 region has the DNA TGCAGCGTTCGGCAAGGGGCTGGGGCCAACGTCCTGACTTTC. Encoded protein: CSVRQGAGANVLTF. The full variable domain, with the rest looked up from reference TRBV29-1 and TRBJ2-6, is SAVISQKPSRDICQRGTSLTIQCQVDSQVTMMFWYRQQPGQSLTLIATANQGSEATYESGFVIDKFPISRPNLTFSTLTVSNMSPEDSSIYLCSVRQGAGANVLTFGAGSRLTVL.

This sequence joins TRBV10-1 and TRBJ2-6; TRBD1 agrees at 9 bases. The germline V gene encodes CDR1 WNHNN and CDR2 SYGVQD (reference sequence). CDR3 size: 17 residues. The junction had 4 bases not matched to a gene; V was cut back by 4 bases and J by 0 bases. CDR3 sequence (DNA): TGCGCCAGCAGTGCCGGGACAGGGCGCTCTGGGGCCAACGTCCTGACTTTC. This sequence encodes CASSAGTGRSGANVLTF.

CDR3 DNA sequence: TGCAGTGCTAGTCCTAGCGGGAACTACGAGCAGTACTTC. Translation gives CSASPSGNYEQYF. This chain links TRBV20-1 with TRBJ2-7; 9 bases are a match to TRBD2. Unmatched junction bases numbered 3, after V lost 3 bases and J lost 3 bases. The CDR3 has 13 amino acids. Germline V lookup: CDR1 DFQATT, CDR2 SNEGSKA (reference sequence).

The chain couples TRBV3-1 (or the pseudogene TRBV3-2) to TRBJ2-7, with 7 bases that match TRBD2. V gave up 3 bases and J gave up 0 bases; unmatched junction bases: 5. This CDR3 comprises 15 residues. Germline V gives CDR1 LGHDT, CDR2 YNNKEL (reference sequence). The CDR3 DNA sequence: TGTGCCAGCAGCCACAGGGTAGCGGGCTCCTACGAGCAGTACTTC. This codes for CASSHRVAGSYEQYF.

This chain joins TRBV19 and TRBJ1-5; D is perhaps TRBD1 (5 bases). CDR1 is LNHDA, CDR2 SQIVND, per germline (reference sequence). This CDR3 has 16 amino acids. V dropped 8 bases and J dropped 7 bases, with 24 bases sitting between them. This chain's CDR3 is CASGIFDKRGRQPQHF. The DNA for the CDR3 is TGTGCCAGTGGGATATTCGACAAGCGGGGGAGGCAGCCCCAGCATTTT.

The V gene is TRBV2, the J gene TRBJ2-5, with unresolved D. Trimming removed 1 base at V and 5 bases at J, with 5 bases between. The CDR3 sequence is 12 residues long. Germline CDR1 and CDR2: SNHLY and FYNNEI. The CDR3 DNA reads TGTGCCAGCAGTGAAGATGGCGAGACCCAGTACTTC. This translates into CASSEDGETQYF.

This sequence joins TRBV24-1 and TRBJ2-7; 8 positions agree with TRBD1. In germline, CDR1 is KGHDR, CDR2 SFDVKD. This CDR3 spans 11 amino acids. V lost 10 bases and J lost 6; bases outside the gene matches: 4. The CDR3 nucleotides are TGTGCCACTTCACAGGGGGGCGAGCAGTACTTC. This encodes CATSQGGEQYF.

This rearrangement joins TRBV7-8 to TRBJ1-3; D may be TRBD1 (6 bases). The CDR3 loop spans 15 amino acids. V lost 4 bases and J 0 bases, leaving 10 bases between the germline ends. Germline CDR1 reads SGHVS; CDR2 reads FQNEAQ. CDR3 nucleotides: TGTGCCAGCAGCTGGACAGCGAGCTCTGGAAACACCATATATTTT. Protein: CASSWTASSGNTIYF.

This chain uses TRBV27 with TRBJ1-5; no clear D. Germline CDR1 is MNHEY and CDR2 is SMNVEV (reference sequence). The CDR3 extends over 14 amino acids. V lost 6 bases and J lost 3, with 12 bases in between. CDR3 protein: CASRSILPNQPQHF. The CDR3, as DNA: TGTGCCAGCAGGTCAATTCTACCCAATCAGCCCCAGCATTTT.

This sequence joins TRBV5-1 and TRBJ2-3; D uncertain. This CDR3 is built from 14 residues. Per the germline V gene, CDR1 is SGHRS and CDR2 is YFSETQ. V lost 5 bases and J lost 0, with 10 bases in between. CDR3 sequence (DNA): TGCGCCAGCAGAGAAGCGATCAGCACAGATACGCAGTATTTT. It is translated as CASREAISTDTQYF.

The chain joins TRBV30 to TRBJ1-4; possible D gene TRBD1, 5 bases. Trimming shortened V by 5 bases and J by 2 bases, and 12 bases separated the two germline ends. Per germline, CDR1 GTSNPN and CDR2 SVGIG (reference sequence). This CDR3 is built from 14 residues. The CDR3 loop is CAWSPGLTNEKLFF. CDR3 in DNA: TGTGCCTGGTCGCCGGGACTGACTAATGAAAAACTGTTTTTT.

This clone was picked up a small number of times. This chain links TRBV28 with TRBJ1-2, with 7 bases identical to TRBD1. CDR1 is MDHEN, CDR2 SYDVKM, per germline. Trimming at V came to 3 bases and at J to 3 bases, leaving 4 bases not matched to a gene. The CDR3 loop spans 14 amino acids. CDR3 sequence: CASSFAGTDYGYTF. The CDR3 bases are TGTGCCAGCAGTTTTGCCGGGACAGACTATGGCTACACCTTC.

The chain links TRBV7-6 to TRBJ2-7, with TRBD1 matching over 12 bases. V lost 2 bases and J lost 7; bases outside the gene matches: 6. Looked up from germline, CDR1 is SGHVS and CDR2 is FNYEAQ. CDR3 length: 15 amino acids. The CDR3 here is CASSLPGQGADEQYF. The CDR3 DNA reads TGTGCCAGCAGCTTACCGGGACAGGGGGCGGATGAGCAGTACTTC.

V and J are TRBV19 and TRBJ2-4; no clear D gene. Germline CDR1 and CDR2: LNHDA and SQIVND (reference sequence). The V gene lost 3 bases and the J gene lost 7 bases, with 4 bases spanning the gap. The CDR3 extends over 11 amino acids. The DNA for the CDR3 is TGTGCCAGTAGTATCAGGAACATTCAGTACTTC. This codes for CASSIRNIQYF. The whole variable domain, filled in from reference TRBV19 and TRBJ2-4, reads DGGITQSPKYLFRKEGQNVTLSCEQNLNHDAMYWYRQDPGQGLRLIYYSQIVNDFQKGDIAEGYSVSREKKESFPLTVTSAQKNPTAFYLCASSIRNIQYFGAGTRLSVL.